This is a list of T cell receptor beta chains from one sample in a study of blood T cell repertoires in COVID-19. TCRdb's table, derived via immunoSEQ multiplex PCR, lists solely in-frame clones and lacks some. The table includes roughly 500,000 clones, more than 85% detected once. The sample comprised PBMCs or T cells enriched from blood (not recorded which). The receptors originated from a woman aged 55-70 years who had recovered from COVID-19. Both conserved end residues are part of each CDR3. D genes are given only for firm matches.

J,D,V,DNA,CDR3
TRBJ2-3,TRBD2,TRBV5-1,TGCGCCACCCAGGCTAGCGGGGGCACAGATACGCAGTATTTT,CATQASGGTDTQYF
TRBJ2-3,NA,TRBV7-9,TGTGCCAGCAGTTGGCCCCTGGAGCTTACCACAGATACGCAGTATTTT,CASSWPLELTTDTQYF
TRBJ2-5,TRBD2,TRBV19,TGTGCCAGTAGTACGGGACTAGCGGGGCTTCAAGAGACCCAGTACTTC,CASSTGLAGLQETQYF
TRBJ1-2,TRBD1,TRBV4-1,TGCGCCAGCAGCCAAGTCGGGACAGGGTATGGCTACACCTTC,CASSQVGTGYGYTF
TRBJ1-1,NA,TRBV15,TGTGCCACCAGCAGAGGCGGGGAGTTGAACACTGAAGCTTTCTTT,CATSRGGELNTEAFF
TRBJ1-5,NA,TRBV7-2,TGTGCCAGCAGCTTAGGGGTTATCGGGCAGCCCCAGCATTTT,CASSLGVIGQPQHF
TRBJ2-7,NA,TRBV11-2,TGTGCCAGCAGCTCCAAAGGGGGAGGGGACTACGAGCAGTACTTC,CASSSKGGGDYEQYF
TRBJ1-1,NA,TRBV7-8,TGTGCCAGCAGCTTACAGGGGCTACGAACTGAAGCTTTCTTT,CASSLQGLRTEAFF
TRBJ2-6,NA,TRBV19,TGTGCCAGTACCAAGGGGTCAGGGGCCAACGTCCTGACTTTC,CASTKGSGANVLTF
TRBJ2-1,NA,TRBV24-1,TGTGCCACCAGTGAGGCTCAGGGGTATGAGCAGTTCTTC,CATSEAQGYEQFF
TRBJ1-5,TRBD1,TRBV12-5,TGTGCTAGTGGTTTGGGAGGTATGGGGCAGGGGGACAATCAGCCCCAGCATTTT,CASGLGGMGQGDNQPQHF